This entry lists 18 T cell receptor beta chains sequenced from one sample in a study of control samples from healthy donors and cancer patients. Measured with immunoSEQ multiplex PCR; TCRdb has only the in-frame clones, and not every one. The table includes around 30,000 clones, 86% detected once. The sequencing sample was made of PBMCs. These receptor sequences come from a woman in her thirties or forties with lung cancer.

The chain carries TRBV28 and TRBJ2-7, with D possibly TRBD1 on 5 matching bases. Per the germline V gene, CDR1 is MDHEN and CDR2 is SYDVKM. There are 14 residues in the CDR3. V was cut by 7 bases and J by 4 bases, with 17 bases left in between. The CDR3 loop is CASKQVPSRYEQYF. The CDR3 DNA is TGTGCCAGCAAACAGGTACCGTCACGATACGAGCAGTACTTC.

This rearrangement joins TRBV9 to TRBJ1-4, with a tentative D call TRBD1 (6 bases). Germline CDR1 reads SGDLS; CDR2 reads YYNGEE. This CDR3 contains 15 residues. V was pared by 1 base and J by 5 bases, with 12 bases between. DNA for the CDR3: TGTGCCAGCAGCGTATGGGGGGCGCCGAATGAAAAACTGTTTTTT. Translated, it gives CASSVWGAPNEKLFF.

The chain uses TRBV2 and TRBJ1-2, with TRBD1 matching over 7 bases. V was clipped by 7 bases and J by 5 bases; unmatched bases: 10. Germline V gene lookup returns CDR1 SNHLY and CDR2 FYNNEI. This CDR3 comprises 14 residues. CDR3 in amino acids: CASIGHRGDYGYTF. CDR3 in DNA: TGTGCCAGCATAGGACACAGGGGAGATTATGGCTACACCTTC.

V and J are TRBV19 and TRBJ1-1, with 7 bases fitting TRBD1. The CDR3 totals 14 residues. With 6 bases clipped from V and 0 bases from J, the junction kept 4 bases outside the gene matches. CDR1 and CDR2 (germline): LNHDA, SQIVND (reference sequence). The chain's CDR3 is CASRGTAMNTEAFF. CDR3 coding DNA: TGTGCCAGTAGGGGGACAGCCATGAACACTGAAGCTTTCTTT.

This sequence joins TRBV6-1 and TRBJ2-7, with 9 bases fitting TRBD1. V dropped 3 bases and J dropped 4; count of bases not matched to a gene: 4. This CDR3 has 14 residues. Germline CDR1 reads MNHNS; CDR2 reads SASEGT. The CDR3 DNA reads as TGTGCCAGCAGTGATTCCGGACAGGGGTACGAGCAGTACTTC. Its translation is CASSDSGQGYEQYF.

This clone was detected once. Other DNA sequences from this sample encode an identical CDR3 as well. The genes are TRBV10-3 and TRBJ2-1, with TRBD2 as a possible D gene (7 bases). CDR3 size: 14 residues. Germline lookup yields CDR1 ENHRY and CDR2 SYGVKD. Trimming took 6 bases from V and 7 from J, leaving 16 bases between them. The CDR3 here is CAIRETGGGNEQFF. CDR3 coding DNA: TGTGCCATCAGGGAGACGGGGGGCGGAAATGAGCAGTTCTTC.

This chain uses TRBV25-1 with TRBJ2-5; 7 bases are shared with TRBD1. Germline CDR1 and CDR2: MGHDK and SYGVNS. Trimming removed 1 base from V and 5 bases from J; junction bases left unmatched: 7. This CDR3 has 15 residues. CDR3 in DNA: TGTGCCAGCAGTGAATTCACAGGGGCCCAGGAGACCCAGTACTTC. It specifies CASSEFTGAQETQYF.

V is TRBV9 and J is TRBJ2-1; perhaps TRBD2 as D (6 bases). The CDR3 contains 15 residues. CDR1 SGDLS and CDR2 YYNGEE come from the germline V gene. Trimming left V 2 bases short and J 2 bases short, with 11 bases between. The CDR3 protein is CASSVRDWTYNEQFF. The CDR3 DNA is TGTGCCAGCAGCGTCCGGGACTGGACCTACAATGAGCAGTTCTTC.

This sequence joins TRBV19 and TRBJ2-3; TRBD2 agrees at 9 bases. CDR1 is LNHDA, CDR2 SQIVND, per germline (reference sequence). J lost 4 bases, V lost 3 bases, and 11 bases had no gene match. This CDR3 contains 17 residues. This CDR3 is CASSIIRAGGRADTQYF. The CDR3 DNA reads TGTGCCAGTAGTATTATCAGGGCGGGGGGGCGCGCAGATACGCAGTATTTT.

This chain links TRBV9 with TRBJ1-2; 8 nucleotides match TRBD1. Germline trimming cut 2 bases from V and 5 bases from J; bases unmatched to any gene: 5. Germline V gene sequence: CDR1 SGDLS, CDR2 YYNGEE. The CDR3 spans 14 residues. As DNA, the CDR3 is TGTGCCAGCAGCGTCCGACAGGGGTCGTATGGCTACACCTTC. It yields the protein CASSVRQGSYGYTF.

The chain recombines TRBV6-5 with TRBJ1-2; perhaps TRBD1 as D (6 bases). There are 14 residues in the CDR3. CDR1 is MNHEY, CDR2 SVGAGI, per germline. V dropped 3 bases and J dropped 4 bases, with 12 bases sitting between them. CDR3 sequence (DNA): TGTGCCAGCAGTTATAACCGGGGGGCCTATGGCTACACCTTC. Translation gives CASSYNRGAYGYTF.

CDR3 sequence: CASRLDDIYEQYF. The CDR3 DNA sequence: TGTGCAAGTCGCTTAGATGACATCTACGAGCAGTACTTC. The V gene is TRBV12-2, the J gene TRBJ2-7; the table's D call, TRBD1, was not checked against the DNA. TRBV12-2 is deemed a pseudogene. The length of the CDR3 is 13 residues.

This clone has only a few counts. The chain is built from TRBV5-6 and TRBJ1-3, with D possibly being TRBD1 (5 bases). The ends were cut back, 4 bases at V and 2 bases at J, with 16 bases in the middle. Germline V gene sequence: CDR1 SGHDT, CDR2 YYEEEE. The CDR3 spans 16 residues. CDR3 protein: CASSQYPGTAGNTIYF. The CDR3 DNA sequence: TGTGCCAGCAGCCAGTATCCCGGGACGGCTGGAAACACCATATATTTT.

This sequence joins TRBV5-6 and TRBJ2-3; TRBD2 matches 8 bases. Trimming at V came to 4 bases and at J to 5 bases, leaving 12 bases not matched to a gene. CDR3 length equals 16 residues. From germline, CDR1 is SGHDT and CDR2 YYEEEE. The CDR3 sequence is CASSPGVLGGGDTQYF. DNA of the CDR3: TGTGCCAGCAGCCCGGGAGTGCTCGGGGGGGGAGATACGCAGTATTTT.

V gene TRBV5-6 combines with J gene TRBJ1-5; D is ambiguous. This CDR3 region has 12 residues. Between the trimmed V and J ends, which lost 2 bases and 6 bases, there was a span of 6 bases. Germline V gene sequence: CDR1 SGHDT, CDR2 YYEEEE. CDR3 DNA sequence: TGTGCCAGCAGCTTCTGGGGTCAGCCCCAGCATTTT. Translation: CASSFWGQPQHF.

This clone was seen a handful of times. The J gene is TRBJ2-1, the V gene TRBV6-4, with TRBD2 identical over 8 bases. The CDR3 runs 14 residues. Per germline, CDR1 MRHNA and CDR2 SNTAGT. With 5 bases clipped from V and 6 bases from J, the junction kept 6 bases outside the gene matches. The CDR3: CASSPGLEFNEQFF. The DNA of the CDR3 is TGTGCCAGCAGTCCGGGACTAGAGTTCAATGAGCAGTTCTTC.

The J gene is TRBJ2-7, the V gene TRBV18; D ambiguous. Per the germline V gene, CDR1 is KGHSH and CDR2 is LQKENI. This CDR3 has 16 amino acids. Between the trimmed V and J ends, which lost 3 bases and 0 bases, there was a span of 15 bases. The CDR3 spells CASSPGGKTGSYEQYF. DNA for the CDR3: TGTGCCAGCTCACCCGGCGGTAAGACCGGCTCCTACGAGCAGTACTTC.

The V call is TRBV28, the J call TRBJ2-5; D is tentatively TRBD1 or TRBD2 (5 bases each). Per the germline V gene, CDR1 is MDHEN and CDR2 is SYDVKM. Trimming removed 4 bases from V and 5 bases from J, with 11 bases in between. The CDR3 runs to 13 residues. CDR3 region: CASSYQGRETQYF. The CDR3 nucleotides are TGTGCCAGCAGTTACCAGGGACGTGAGACCCAGTACTTC.